These T cell receptor beta chains were read from a single sample in a study of T-cell reconstitution after alpha-beta-depleted transplantation in children. TCRdb re-called the PCR reads with MiXCR, one entry per CDR3 protein. The sample consists of over 200,000 distinct CDR3 sequences, around a sixth of them appearing once. Sequenced here: PBMCs, mostly from graft donor cells, sampled 360 days after TCRalphabeta/CD19-depleted stem cell transplant. These receptors were obtained from a male patient between 2 and 15 years old who had a stem cell transplant for acute lymphoblastic leukemia, so the T cells may come from the graft donor. Both conserved end residues are part of each CDR3. Each record gives: D gene, clone size, J gene, V gene, CDR3 protein, CDR3 DNA. D genes are given only for firm matches. Size values are once, few and many counts, or a class for expanded clones, and some rows have none.

TRBD1	-	TRBJ2-7	TRBV5-1	CASSFQGADNEQYF	TGCGCCAGCAGCTTCCAGGGGGCGGATAACGAGCAGTACTTC
-	-	TRBJ2-3	TRBV10-3	CAISSSTDTQYF	TGTGCCATCAGCTCTAGTACAGATACGCAGTATTTT
-	few	TRBJ2-5	TRBV7-9	CASSTDLPAQYF	TGTGCCAGCAGCACCGATCTCCCGGCCCAGTACTTC
TRBD2	-	TRBJ2-1	TRBV7-1	CASSSISGLAGEKNEQFF	TGTGCCAGCAGCTCTATCTCGGGGCTAGCGGGGGAAAAGAATGAGCAGTTCTTC
-	many	TRBJ2-3	TRBV12-3/TRBV12-4	CASRTTDTQYF	TGTGCCAGCAGAACCACAGATACGCAGTATTTT
-	-	TRBJ1-4	TRBV12-3/TRBV12-4	CASSTGRSEKLFF	TGTGCCAGCAGTACAGGACGGTCAGAAAAACTGTTTTTT
-	few	TRBJ1-2	TRBV12-3/TRBV12-4	CASSPPGANGYTF	TGTGCCAGCAGTCCCCCAGGGGCGAATGGCTACACCTTC
-	-	TRBJ2-7	TRBV27	CASSEGFGAYEQYF	TGTGCCAGCAGTGAAGGGTTTGGGGCCTACGAGCAGTACTTC
-	-	TRBJ2-7	TRBV20-1	CSARVRSSYEQYF	TGCAGTGCTAGAGTTCGGAGCTCCTACGAGCAGTACTTC
-	-	TRBJ1-1	TRBV29-1	CSVVYRSNTEAFF	TGCAGCGTTGTGTACAGGTCGAACACTGAAGCTTTCTTT
-	few	TRBJ1-5	TRBV5-6	CASSGTGPQNQPQHF	TGTGCCAGCAGCGGGACGGGACCGCAAAATCAGCCCCAGCATTTT
-	-	TRBJ1-1	TRBV6-1	CASSEAGSNTEAFF	TGTGCCAGCAGTGAAGCAGGGTCGAACACTGAAGCTTTCTTT
-	few	TRBJ2-7	TRBV12-3/TRBV12-4	CASSNTYEQYF	TGTGCCAGCAGTAATACCTACGAGCAGTACTTC
-	-	TRBJ2-3	TRBV7-3	CASSLGSLRGTQYF	TGTGCCAGCAGCTTGGGCAGCTTAAGGGGTACGCAGTATTTT
-	many	TRBJ2-7	TRBV7-6	CASTQWRGNYEQYF	TGTGCCAGCACCCAGTGGAGGGGAAACTACGAGCAGTACTTC
-	-	TRBJ2-1	TRBV5-5	CASSFAGLPLNNEQFF	TGTGCCAGCAGCTTCGCAGGCCTACCCCTCAACAATGAGCAGTTCTTC
-	-	TRBJ2-7	TRBV18	CASSPPRGDEQYF	TGTGCCAGCTCACCTCCGAGAGGGGACGAGCAGTACTTC
TRBD2	-	TRBJ2-1	TRBV14	CASSQLGLVSNEQFF	TGTGCCAGCAGCCAACTAGGACTAGTGAGTAATGAGCAGTTCTTC
-	many	TRBJ2-7	TRBV27	CASSSGNEQYF	TGTGCCAGCAGTTCGGGAAACGAGCAGTACTTC
TRBD2	few	TRBJ2-7	TRBV11-3	CASSFSGGSEQYF	TGTGCCAGCAGCTTTTCGGGGGGTTCCGAGCAGTACTTC
-	-	TRBJ2-7	TRBV15	CATRQGSYEQYF	TGTGCCACCAGACAGGGTTCCTACGAGCAGTACTTC
-	few	TRBJ1-2	TRBV9	CASSLASDPYGYTF	TGTGCCAGCAGCCTCGCATCCGATCCCTATGGCTACACCTTC
-	few	TRBJ1-2	TRBV3-1	CASSQGTVGYTF	TGTGCCAGCAGCCAAGGGACTGTGGGCTACACCTTC
TRBD1	-	TRBJ2-7	TRBV6-1	CASSRDRRSIEQYF	TGTGCCAGCAGTCGGGACAGGAGATCTATAGAGCAGTACTTC
TRBD2	few	TRBJ2-2	TRBV7-3	CASSLNSGGADTGELFF	TGTGCCAGCAGCTTAAACAGCGGGGGGGCCGACACCGGGGAGCTGTTTTTT
TRBD1	-	TRBJ2-5	TRBV10-3	CAISDSMAGGETQYF	TGTGCCATCAGTGACTCCATGGCAGGGGGAGAGACCCAGTACTTC
TRBD1	few	TRBJ1-1	TRBV5-1	CASSLQGRAFF	TGCGCCAGCAGCTTACAGGGGAGAGCTTTCTTT
TRBD1	-	TRBJ1-1	TRBV5-1	CASSTGTANTEAFF	TGCGCCAGCAGCACGGGGACAGCGAACACTGAAGCTTTCTTT
-	few	TRBJ2-6	TRBV4-2	CASSQVQGFSSGANVLTF	TGTGCCAGCAGCCAAGTTCAGGGGTTCAGCTCTGGGGCCAACGTCCTGACTTTC
TRBD1	few	TRBJ1-4	TRBV4-3	CASSQSRGRNEKLFF	TGCGCCAGCAGCCAATCCAGGGGGAGGAATGAAAAACTGTTTTTT
-	few	TRBJ2-5	TRBV7-8	CASIRGGAGAQETQYF	TGTGCCAGCATCAGGGGGGGGGCGGGGGCCCAAGAGACCCAGTACTTC
TRBD2	-	TRBJ2-1	TRBV24-1	CATSAYGGDGRFF	TGTGCCACCAGTGCGTACGGGGGGGACGGTCGGTTCTTC
TRBD1	-	TRBJ2-2	TRBV4-3	CASSHLPDRVPGELFF	TGCGCCAGCAGCCACCTTCCCGACAGGGTACCGGGGGAGCTGTTTTTT
-	-	TRBJ2-3	TRBV29-1	CSVGGGGSLDTQYF	TGCAGCGTGGGGGGCGGGGGCTCGCTAGATACGCAGTATTTT
-	few	TRBJ2-1	TRBV30	CAWSSNKSPYNEQFF	TGTGCCTGGAGTAGCAACAAATCCCCCTACAATGAGCAGTTCTTC
TRBD2	-	TRBJ2-1	TRBV9	CASSVPRGGNNEQFF	TGTGCCAGCAGCGTACCCCGGGGGGGAAACAATGAGCAGTTCTTC
TRBD2	-	TRBJ2-7	TRBV12-3/TRBV12-4	CASSSGTSGIAYEQYF	TGTGCCAGCAGTTCCGGGACTAGCGGAATAGCCTACGAGCAGTACTTC
TRBD1	few	TRBJ2-2	TRBV7-9	CASSSGQGASTGELFF	TGTGCCAGCAGCTCGGGACAGGGGGCAAGCACCGGGGAGCTGTTTTTT
-	-	TRBJ2-4	TRBV20-1	CSVGVAKNIQYF	TGCAGTGTTGGGGTGGCCAAAAACATTCAGTACTTC
-	-	TRBJ2-3	TRBV5-6	CASSLGPSRRTDTQYF	TGTGCCAGCAGCTTGGGTCCCAGCCGGCGCACAGATACGCAGTATTTT
-	-	TRBJ1-6	TRBV5-1	CASSLEGEGNSPLHF	TGCGCCAGCAGCTTGGAGGGGGAGGGTAATTCACCCCTCCACTTT
-	few	TRBJ1-1	TRBV30	CAWSRNTLVGNTEAFF	TGTGCCTGGAGTCGGAATACTCTCGTGGGGAACACTGAAGCTTTCTTT
TRBD1	-	TRBJ2-7	TRBV27	CASSLRATGTYEQYF	TGTGCCAGCAGTTTAAGGGCGACAGGGACCTACGAGCAGTACTTC
TRBD2	few	TRBJ2-5	TRBV6-6	CASTALADWTQYF	TGTGCCAGCACCGCACTAGCGGACTGGACCCAGTACTTC
TRBD1	many	TRBJ2-7	TRBV29-1	CSDKTGGGYEQYF	TGCAGCGACAAGACAGGGGGCGGCTACGAGCAGTACTTC
TRBD2	-	TRBJ2-3	TRBV20-1	CSASRLAVASTDTQYF	TGCAGTGCTTCCCGACTAGCGGTTGCTAGCACAGATACGCAGTATTTT
TRBD1	few	TRBJ1-5	TRBV4-2	CASSLTLGDRSNQPQHF	TGTGCCAGCAGCCTCACCTTAGGGGACAGGAGCAATCAGCCCCAGCATTTT
-	-	TRBJ1-4	TRBV6-1	CASSRGRIPNEKLFF	TGTGCCAGCAGCCGTGGCAGAATCCCTAATGAAAAACTGTTTTTT
-	-	TRBJ2-7	TRBV2	CASELGLLSSYEQYF	TGTGCCAGCGAGCTCGGACTTCTGAGCTCCTACGAGCAGTACTTC
-	few	TRBJ2-6	TRBV12-3/TRBV12-4	CASRKSGANVLTF	TGTGCCAGCAGGAAATCTGGGGCCAACGTCCTGACTTTC
-	few	TRBJ2-3	TRBV7-6	CASSLAWGSTDTQYF	TGTGCCAGCAGCTTAGCTTGGGGGAGCACAGATACGCAGTATTTT
-	few	TRBJ2-2	TRBV5-5	CASSPRSVGQTGELFF	TGTGCCAGCAGCCCGCGATCGGTGGGGCAAACCGGGGAGCTGTTTTTT
-	few	TRBJ2-2	TRBV7-9	CASSLEFRNTGELFF	TGTGCCAGCAGCTTAGAGTTCAGGAACACCGGGGAGCTGTTTTTT
TRBD1	many	TRBJ2-5	TRBV27	CASSSQGEETQYF	TGTGCCAGCAGTTCACAGGGGGAAGAGACCCAGTACTTC
-	-	TRBJ2-3	TRBV25-1	CASSDPRTSTDTQYF	TGTGCCAGCAGTGATCCTCGGACTAGCACAGATACGCAGTATTTT
TRBD1	-	TRBJ2-3	TRBV4-2	CASSKSQGGTDTQYF	TGTGCCAGCAGCAAATCCCAGGGGGGCACAGATACGCAGTATTTT
-	medium-sized	TRBJ1-3	TRBV5-1	CASSNGIRNTIYF	TGCGCCAGCAGCAACGGAATAAGAAACACCATATATTTT
TRBD1	few	TRBJ2-2	TRBV18	CASSPADRGTNTGELFF	TGTGCCAGCTCACCAGCCGACAGGGGAACGAACACCGGGGAGCTGTTTTTT
TRBD2	-	TRBJ2-5	TRBV3-1	CASSQGTSGETQYF	TGTGCCAGCAGCCAAGGAACTAGCGGAGAGACCCAGTACTTC
-	few	TRBJ2-7	TRBV3-1	CASSQEGGLNEQYF	TGTGCCAGCAGCCAAGAGGGGGGGCTAAACGAGCAGTACTTC